The rows below give T cell receptor beta chains drawn from one sample of a study of shared clonotypes between healthy human individuals. Profiled with immunoSEQ multiplex PCR; TCRdb holds only in-frame clones, not every one. The sample carries roughly 1,000,000 clones, around three quarters recorded once. Sequences were obtained from memory CD4+ T cells from PBMCs. These receptors all stem from a man between 18 and 29 years old in good health. Some clones in this sample may be carry-over from other donors' samples. Both conserved end residues are part of each CDR3. The D gene is left open where the match is weak. A clone size is listed for some rows: how often the clone was seen (once, few, many), or a class if it is expanded.

CDR3aa | CDR3nt | v_gene | d_gene | abundance | j_gene
CASSPRRSATNEKLFF | TGTGCCAGCAGCCCCCGAAGGAGCGCAACTAATGAAAAACTGTTTTTT | TRBV14 | . | . | TRBJ1-4
CAWSGVNYGYTF | TGTGCCTGGAGTGGTGTTAACTATGGCTACACCTTC | TRBV30 | . | few | TRBJ1-2
CARSLKATNEKLFF | TGTGCCAGAAGCTTAAAGGCAACTAATGAAAAACTGTTTTTT | TRBV7-5 | . | . | TRBJ1-4
CATTGASGMTDTQYF | TGTGCCACCACGGGGGCTAGCGGGATGACAGATACGCAGTATTTT | TRBV10-3 | TRBD2 | few | TRBJ2-3
CASSPSGPLYEQYF | TGTGCCAGCAGCCCTAGCGGGCCGCTCTACGAGCAGTACTTC | TRBV28 | TRBD2 | once | TRBJ2-7
CASSWRTGGASEQYF | TGCGCCAGCAGCTGGAGGACAGGGGGCGCGTCCGAGCAGTACTTC | TRBV5-1 | TRBD1 | . | TRBJ2-7
CASSVASGRSYEQYF | TGTGCCAGCAGTGTTGCTAGCGGGAGATCCTACGAGCAGTACTTC | TRBV27 | TRBD2 | . | TRBJ2-7
CASSLRPAGGPLIYEQYF | TGTGCCAGCAGCTTAAGACCAGCGGGAGGGCCATTAATCTACGAGCAGTACTTC | TRBV7-3 | TRBD2 | . | TRBJ2-7
CASSPDRANTGELFF | TGCGCCAGCAGCCCTGACAGGGCTAACACCGGGGAGCTGTTTTTT | TRBV5-1 | TRBD1 | . | TRBJ2-2
CATSRELSTDTQYF | TGTGCCACCTCCAGGGAATTAAGCACAGATACGCAGTATTTT | TRBV15 | . | once | TRBJ2-3
CASSPYGDYQETQYF | TGTGCCAGCAGCCCCTACGGGGACTACCAAGAGACCCAGTACTTC | TRBV9 | . | . | TRBJ2-5
CASGDDTQYF | TGTGCCAGCGGAGACGATACGCAGTATTTT | TRBV28 | . | . | TRBJ2-3
CASRTGASYGYTF | TGTGCCAGCCGGACAGGGGCGAGCTATGGCTACACCTTC | TRBV6-5 | TRBD1 | . | TRBJ1-2
CASSGTGGHYEQYF | TGTGCCAGCAGCGGGACAGGGGGTCACTACGAGCAGTACTTC | TRBV9 | TRBD1 | few | TRBJ2-7
CASSHGTGGAFF | TGTGCCAGCTCCCATGGGACAGGTGGAGCTTTCTTT | TRBV18 | TRBD1 | . | TRBJ1-1
CASSQGEAGYGYTF | TGCGCCAGCAGCCAAGGGGAGGCGGGGTATGGCTACACCTTC | TRBV4-3 | . | few | TRBJ1-2
CASSLVSPQPQHF | TGTGCCAGCAGCTTAGTCAGTCCGCAGCCCCAGCATTTT | TRBV7-2 | . | few | TRBJ1-5
CASSKGQAHTDTQYF | TGTGCCAGTAGTAAAGGACAGGCCCACACAGATACGCAGTATTTT | TRBV19 | TRBD1 | . | TRBJ2-3
CASSADRKNIQYF | TGTGCCAGCAGCGCCGACAGGAAAAACATTCAGTACTTC | TRBV9 | . | . | TRBJ2-4
CASSDPRGAGGYTF | TGTGCCAGCAGTGACCCACGGGGGGCGGGAGGCTACACCTTC | TRBV6-4 | . | . | TRBJ1-2
CASSLSGFGTQYF | TGTGCCAGCAGTTTAAGCGGGTTCGGGACCCAGTACTTC | TRBV28 | . | few | TRBJ2-5
CASSYSGGANEKLFF | TGTGCCAGCAGTTACTCGGGGGGAGCTAATGAAAAACTGTTTTTT | TRBV6-5 | . | . | TRBJ1-4
CASSSPASGQGKIGSYEQYF | TGTGCCAGCAGCTCCCCGGCCTCGGGACAGGGTAAAATTGGCTCCTACGAGCAGTACTTC | TRBV7-8 | TRBD1 | . | TRBJ2-7
CASSQDARQSTDTQYF | TGCGCCAGCAGCCAAGACGCGAGACAGAGCACAGATACGCAGTATTTT | TRBV4-3 | . | once | TRBJ2-3
CASSLQGADSPLHF | TGCGCCAGCAGCCTACAGGGGGCAGATTCACCCCTCCACTTT | TRBV4-1 | TRBD1 | . | TRBJ1-6
CSVAGDPYEQYF | TGCAGCGTTGCGGGAGATCCCTACGAGCAGTACTTC | TRBV29-1 | . | . | TRBJ2-7
CSVTTPGSQETQYF | TGCAGCGTAACGACCCCGGGGAGCCAAGAGACCCAGTACTTC | TRBV29-1 | . | many | TRBJ2-5
CASSPGQGPEAFF | TGTGCCAGCAGTCCGGGACAGGGGCCCGAAGCTTTCTTT | TRBV28 | TRBD1 | few | TRBJ1-1
CASRPPSSTDTQYF | TGTGCCAGTAGACCCCCCAGTAGCACAGATACGCAGTATTTT | TRBV19 | . | many | TRBJ2-3
CATSRDRGSYEQYF | TGTGCCACCAGCAGGGACAGGGGCTCCTACGAGCAGTACTTC | TRBV15 | TRBD1 | . | TRBJ2-7
CASSSGTGTTDTQYF | TGTGCCAGCAGCTCCGGGACAGGGACAACAGATACGCAGTATTTT | TRBV5-4 | TRBD1 | . | TRBJ2-3
CASSEGSVPQETQYF | TGCGCCAGCAGCGAAGGATCAGTTCCTCAAGAGACCCAGTACTTC | TRBV5-1 | . | . | TRBJ2-5